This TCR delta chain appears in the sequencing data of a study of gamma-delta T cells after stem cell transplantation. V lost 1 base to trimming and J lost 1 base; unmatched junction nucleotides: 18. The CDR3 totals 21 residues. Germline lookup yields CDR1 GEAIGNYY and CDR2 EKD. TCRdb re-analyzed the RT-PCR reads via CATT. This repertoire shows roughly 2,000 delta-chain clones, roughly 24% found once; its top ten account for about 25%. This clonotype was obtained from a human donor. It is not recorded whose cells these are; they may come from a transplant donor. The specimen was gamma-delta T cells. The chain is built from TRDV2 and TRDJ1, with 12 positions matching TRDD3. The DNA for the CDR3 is TGTGCCTGTGACACAATCTCTCTTACTGGGGGATACCTAACCTCCACCGATAAACTCATCTTT. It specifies CACDTISLTGGYLTSTDKLIF.